The 27 T cell receptor beta chains reported below all come from one sample, sequenced in a study of T cells expressing NK-cell markers. TCRdb reprocessed the 5' RACE reads and reports one entry per CDR3 protein, with no DNA. The sample totals 200,000 to 300,000 distinct CDR3 sequences. Sequenced sample: blood T cells: a sorted CD56 or NKG2C T cell subset, CD4+ or CD8+ T cells, or bulk PBMC T cells (not recorded which). All receptors derive from a woman aged 18-69 years in good health.

Its frequency marks this clonotype as medium-sized. The rearrangement uses TRBV20-1 and TRBJ2-3; TCRdb indicates TRBD2, and absent DNA this call remains unverified. Looked up from germline, CDR1 is DFQATT and CDR2 is SNEGSKA (reference sequence). The CDR3 spans 16 residues. CDR3 amino acids: CSARPPSAPSTDTQYF.

V gene TRBV3-1 combines with J gene TRBJ1-2; no DNA is available, so the TRBD1 call from TCRdb remains unchecked. Germline V CDR1 and CDR2: LGHDT, YNNKEL (reference sequence). This CDR3 is 14 amino acids long. CDR3 loop: CASSQVGRNYGYTF.

The chain joins TRBV28 to TRBJ2-7; TCRdb's D call of TRBD1 is untestable without DNA. Germline loops: CDR1 MDHEN, CDR2 SYDVKM. The CDR3 consists of 14 residues. CDR3 region: CASIQGTATYEQYF.

V gene TRBV29-1 combines with J gene TRBJ2-5; with no DNA, the TCRdb D assignment of TRBD1 cannot be verified. CDR1 SQVTM and CDR2 ANQGSEA come from the germline V gene. This CDR3 is 15 amino acids long. This CDR3 reads CSVGGDRPRGETQYF.

This chain connects TRBV5-6 to TRBJ1-1; the D call of TRBD1 rests on TCRdb alone, since no DNA is present to check it. Per germline, CDR1 SGHDT and CDR2 YYEEEE. The CDR3 totals 16 residues. The chain's CDR3 is CASSDDRGRGNTEAFF.

This chain joins TRBV12-3 or TRBV12-4 and TRBJ2-3. This CDR3 spans 15 amino acids. The CDR3 here is CASTHGVASTDTQYF.

This chain uses TRBV6-1 with TRBJ1-6. Germline V gene data show CDR1 as MNHNS and CDR2 as SASEGT. This CDR3 contains 13 residues. CDR3 sequence reads: CASSEVPNSPLHF.

The rearrangement uses TRBV11-2 and TRBJ2-3; TCRdb reports TRBD2, a call that lacks DNA to check it against. CDR1 is SGHAT and CDR2 is FQNNGV in the germline V gene. The CDR3 runs to 20 residues. The CDR3 region is CASSLLPAGRLHPVSDTQYF.

The chain is built from TRBV5-1 and TRBJ2-1; without DNA, the TCRdb call of TRBD2 cannot be checked. CDR3 length equals 14 residues. Per germline, CDR1 SGHRS and CDR2 YFSETQ. CDR3 sequence reads: CASSLVAGRGEQFF.

CDR3 protein: CASSSGRAATNEKLFF. The chain is built from TRBV5-1 and TRBJ1-4; the D gene TCRdb calls, TRBD1, cannot be checked with no DNA. CDR3 length: 16 residues. The germline V gene has CDR1 SGHRS and CDR2 YFSETQ. The entire variable domain, with the rest obtained from reference TRBV5-1 and TRBJ1-4, is as follows: KAGVTQTPRYLIKTRGQQVTLSCSPISGHRSVSWYQQTPGQGLQFLFEYFSETQRNKGNFPGRFSGRQFSNSRSEMNVSTLELGDSALYLCASSSGRAATNEKLFFGSGTQLSVL.

V gene TRBV5-1 combines with J gene TRBJ2-4; the TCRdb call, TRBD1, lacks DNA for checking. Germline V gives CDR1 SGHRS, CDR2 YFSETQ. There are 17 residues in the CDR3. The CDR3 reads CASSLEPGQRVGYIQYF. Full variable domain (outside the CDR3, taken from reference TRBV5-1 and TRBJ2-4): KAGVTQTPRYLIKTRGQQVTLSCSPISGHRSVSWYQQTPGQGLQFLFEYFSETQRNKGNFPGRFSGRQFSNSRSEMNVSTLELGDSALYLCASSLEPGQRVGYIQYFGAGTRLSVL.

The V and J genes are TRBV5-1 and TRBJ2-7; the D gene TCRdb calls, TRBD2, cannot be checked with no DNA. CDR3 size: 19 residues. Germline CDR1 reads SGHRS; CDR2 reads YFSETQ. This CDR3 is CASSPQGWIKLTGVDEQYF.

J is TRBJ2-2 and V is TRBV12-3 or TRBV12-4; TCRdb lists TRBD1, though no DNA is available to test this call. This CDR3 spans 16 amino acids. CDR3 residues: CASSEDIGRITGELFF.

The chain links TRBV12-3 or TRBV12-4 to TRBJ1-2. CDR3 length equals 12 residues. The CDR3 reads CASSPAGWGYTF.

The chain is built from TRBV7-2 and TRBJ2-3; the TCRdb call, TRBD2, lacks DNA for checking. Germline assignment: CDR1 SGHTA and CDR2 FQGNSA. This CDR3 comprises 17 residues. CDR3 loop: CASTKFSGRASTDTQYF. The entire variable domain, with the rest obtained from reference TRBV7-2 and TRBJ2-3, is as follows: GAGVSQSPSNKVTEKGKDVELRCDPISGHTALYWYRQSLGQGLEFLIYFQGNSAPDKSGLPSDRFSAERTGGSVSTLTIQRTQQEDSAVYLCASTKFSGRASTDTQYFGPGTRLTVL.

The rearrangement links TRBV20-1 to TRBJ2-3. The CDR3 has 11 residues. Germline V lookup: CDR1 DFQATT, CDR2 SNEGSKA (reference sequence). The CDR3 region is CSATRLDTQYF.

The gene calls are TRBV7-3 and TRBJ2-1; the TRBD2 assignment by TCRdb is unverifiable without DNA. The CDR3 contains 16 residues. Germline V gene sequence: CDR1 SGHTA, CDR2 FQGTGA. CDR3 in amino acids: CASSLNGLVSYNEQFF.

The J gene is TRBJ2-7, the V gene TRBV5-1; TCRdb gives TRBD1 as the D gene, but with no DNA this cannot be confirmed. This CDR3 region has 13 residues. CDR1 and CDR2 (germline): SGHRS, YFSETQ. The CDR3 region is CASSFWGKYEQYF.

V and J are TRBV19 and TRBJ2-1; TCRdb indicates TRBD2, and absent DNA this call remains unverified. Germline lookup yields CDR1 LNHDA and CDR2 SQIVND (reference sequence). The CDR3 runs to 16 residues. CDR3 sequence: CASRGLADSSYNEQFF.

V is TRBV7-9 and J is TRBJ2-3; TCRdb proposes TRBD2, but this gene call is untestable without DNA. From germline, CDR1 is SEHNR and CDR2 FQNEAQ (reference sequence). CDR3 length: 14 amino acids. The CDR3 region is CASSRGASTDTQYF.

The rearrangement uses TRBV20-1 and TRBJ2-7; the D call from TCRdb, TRBD1, cannot be confirmed without DNA. The germline CDR1 and CDR2 sequences are DFQATT and SNEGSKA (reference sequence). This CDR3 has 14 amino acids. CDR3 sequence reads: CSARRRDRGHEQYF.

The V and J genes are TRBV6-1 and TRBJ2-7. The CDR3 consists of 11 residues. Germline assignment: CDR1 MNHNS and CDR2 SASEGT. The CDR3 protein is CASRSLYEQYF.

The chain employs TRBV7-6 and TRBJ2-1; TCRdb outputs TRBD2, but without DNA this stays unchecked. Germline-derived CDR1 and CDR2 are SGHVS and FNYEAQ. This CDR3 has 16 residues. CDR3 amino acids: CASSPQLAMTSNEQFF.

The V call is TRBV6-1, the J call TRBJ1-2; TCRdb's D call, TRBD1, is unchecked because there is no DNA. The germline gives CDR1 MNHNS, CDR2 SASEGT. CDR3 length equals 15 residues. This CDR3 is CASRPTYDRGHGYTF.

The V call is TRBV20-1, the J call TRBJ2-7; lacking DNA, the TRBD2 call made by TCRdb goes unchecked. The CDR3 is 18 amino acids. Germline V gene sequence: CDR1 DFQATT, CDR2 SNEGSKA (reference sequence). CDR3 protein: CSARGLPGTSGRYDEQYF.

V usage is TRBV10-3 and J usage is TRBJ2-5. CDR1 is ENHRY and CDR2 is SYGVKD in the germline V gene. The CDR3 totals 12 residues. CDR3 sequence reads: CAISEDQETQYF.

The chain has TRBV20-1 and TRBJ2-1; TCRdb's D gene call, TRBD2, goes unchecked for lack of DNA. Germline V gene data show CDR1 as DFQATT and CDR2 as SNEGSKA (reference sequence). The CDR3 has 17 amino acids. CDR3: CSARASGRDFSYNEQFF.